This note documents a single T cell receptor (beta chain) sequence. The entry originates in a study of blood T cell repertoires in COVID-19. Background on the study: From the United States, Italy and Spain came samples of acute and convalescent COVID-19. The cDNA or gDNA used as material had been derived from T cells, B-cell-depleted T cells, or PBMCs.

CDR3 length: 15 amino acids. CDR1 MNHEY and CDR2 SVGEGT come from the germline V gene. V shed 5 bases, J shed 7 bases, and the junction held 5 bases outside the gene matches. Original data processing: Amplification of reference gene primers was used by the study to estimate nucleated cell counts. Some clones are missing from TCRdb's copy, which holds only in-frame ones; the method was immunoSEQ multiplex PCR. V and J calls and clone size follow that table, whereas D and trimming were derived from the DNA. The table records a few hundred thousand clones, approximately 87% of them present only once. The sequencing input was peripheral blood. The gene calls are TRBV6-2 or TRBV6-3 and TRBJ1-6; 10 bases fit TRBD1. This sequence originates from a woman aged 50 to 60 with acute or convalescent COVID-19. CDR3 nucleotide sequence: TGTGCCAGCAGTCCGCCGGGACAGGGGAATTCACCCCTCCACTTT. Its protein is CASSPPGQGNSPLHF.